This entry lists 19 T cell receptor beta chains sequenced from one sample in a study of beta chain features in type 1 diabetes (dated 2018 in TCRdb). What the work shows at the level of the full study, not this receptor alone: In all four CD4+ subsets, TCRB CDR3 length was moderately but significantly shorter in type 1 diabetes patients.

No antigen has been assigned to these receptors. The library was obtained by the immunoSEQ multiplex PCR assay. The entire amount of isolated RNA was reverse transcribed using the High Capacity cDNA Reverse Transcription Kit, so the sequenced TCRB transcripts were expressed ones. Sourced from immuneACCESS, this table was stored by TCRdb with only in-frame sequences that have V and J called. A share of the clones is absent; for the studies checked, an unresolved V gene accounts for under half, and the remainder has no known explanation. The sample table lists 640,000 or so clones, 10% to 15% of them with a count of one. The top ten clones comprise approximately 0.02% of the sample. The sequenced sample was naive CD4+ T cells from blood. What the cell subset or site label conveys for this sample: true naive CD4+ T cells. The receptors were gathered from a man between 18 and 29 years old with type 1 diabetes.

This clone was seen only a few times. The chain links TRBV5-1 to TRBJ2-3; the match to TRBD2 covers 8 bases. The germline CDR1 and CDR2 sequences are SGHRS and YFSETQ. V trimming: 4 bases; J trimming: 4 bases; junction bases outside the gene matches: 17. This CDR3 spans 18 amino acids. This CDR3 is CASSRDTNPGLGADTQYF. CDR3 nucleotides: TGCGCCAGCAGCCGCGACACCAACCCGGGACTAGGGGCAGATACGCAGTATTTT. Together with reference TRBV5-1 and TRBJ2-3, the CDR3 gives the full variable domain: KAGVTQTPRYLIKTRGQQVTLSCSPISGHRSVSWYQQTPGQGLQFLFEYFSETQRNKGNFPGRFSGRQFSNSRSEMNVSTLELGDSALYLCASSRDTNPGLGADTQYFGPGTRLTVL.

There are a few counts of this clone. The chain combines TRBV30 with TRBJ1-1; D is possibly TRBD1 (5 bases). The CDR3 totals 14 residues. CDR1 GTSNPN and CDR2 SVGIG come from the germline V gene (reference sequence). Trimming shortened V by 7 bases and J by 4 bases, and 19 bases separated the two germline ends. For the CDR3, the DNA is TGTGCCTATTCCGGGGCCCCAGGAAGCACTGAAGCTTTCTTT. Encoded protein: CAYSGAPGSTEAFF.

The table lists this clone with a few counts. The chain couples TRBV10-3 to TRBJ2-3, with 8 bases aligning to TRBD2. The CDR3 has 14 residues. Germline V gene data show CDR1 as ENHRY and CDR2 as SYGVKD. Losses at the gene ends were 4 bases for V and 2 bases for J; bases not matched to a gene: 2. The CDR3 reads CAISGAGVTDTQYF. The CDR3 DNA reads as TGTGCCATCAGTGGAGCGGGGGTCACAGATACGCAGTATTTT.

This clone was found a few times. CDR3 nucleotide sequence: TGTGCCAGCATCTCCCCCGGACCGGCCGCGGGGGTCTACGAGCAGTACTTC. Translating it yields CASISPGPAAGVYEQYF. The V gene is TRBV28, the J gene TRBJ2-7, with 7 bases aligning to TRBD2. Germline CDR1 reads MDHEN; CDR2 reads SYDVKM. The V segment lost 7 bases and the J segment 3 bases; nucleotides outside the gene matches: 18. The CDR3 covers 17 residues.

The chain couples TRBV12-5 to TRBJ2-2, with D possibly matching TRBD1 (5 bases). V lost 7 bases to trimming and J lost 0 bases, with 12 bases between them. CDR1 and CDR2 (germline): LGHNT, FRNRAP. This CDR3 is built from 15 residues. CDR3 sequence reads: CASALGQPNTGELFF. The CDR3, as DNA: TGTGCTAGTGCCCTGGGGCAACCGAACACCGGGGAGCTGTTTTTT.

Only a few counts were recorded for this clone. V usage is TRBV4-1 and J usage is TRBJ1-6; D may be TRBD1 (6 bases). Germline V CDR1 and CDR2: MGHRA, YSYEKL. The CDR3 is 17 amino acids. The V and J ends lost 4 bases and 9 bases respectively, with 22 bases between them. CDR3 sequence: CASSRGGTGPGASPLHF. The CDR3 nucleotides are TGCGCCAGCAGCCGAGGGGGAACAGGGCCCGGGGCTTCACCCCTCCACTTT.

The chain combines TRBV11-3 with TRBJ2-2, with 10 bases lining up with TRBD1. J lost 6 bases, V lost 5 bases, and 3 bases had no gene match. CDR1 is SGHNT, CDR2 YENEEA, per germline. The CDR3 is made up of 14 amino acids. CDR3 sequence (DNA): TGTGCCAGCAGCCCGGGACAGGGGTCCGGGGAGCTGTTTTTT. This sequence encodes CASSPGQGSGELFF.

The CDR3 nucleotides read TGCGCCAGCAGCCTAGCCCCACAAGAGACCCAGTACTTC. The encoded protein is CASSLAPQETQYF. The rearrangement uses TRBV4-1 and TRBJ2-5; D unresolved. The CDR3 loop spans 13 amino acids. In germline, CDR1 is MGHRA, CDR2 YSYEKL. V was pared by 4 bases and J by 2 bases, with 8 bases between.

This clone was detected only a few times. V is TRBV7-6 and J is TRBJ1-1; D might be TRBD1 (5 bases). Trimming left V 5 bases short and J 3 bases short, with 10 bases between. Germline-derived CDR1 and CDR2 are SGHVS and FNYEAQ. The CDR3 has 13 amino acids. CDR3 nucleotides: TGTGCCAGCAGCCCCGGGACTTACACTGAAGCTTTCTTT. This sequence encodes CASSPGTYTEAFF.

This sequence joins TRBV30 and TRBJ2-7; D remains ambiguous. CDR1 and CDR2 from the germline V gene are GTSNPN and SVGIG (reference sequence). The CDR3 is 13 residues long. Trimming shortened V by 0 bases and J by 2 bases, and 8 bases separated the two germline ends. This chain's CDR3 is CAWSVGLPYEQYF. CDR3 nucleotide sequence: TGTGCCTGGAGTGTTGGCCTCCCCTACGAGCAGTACTTC.

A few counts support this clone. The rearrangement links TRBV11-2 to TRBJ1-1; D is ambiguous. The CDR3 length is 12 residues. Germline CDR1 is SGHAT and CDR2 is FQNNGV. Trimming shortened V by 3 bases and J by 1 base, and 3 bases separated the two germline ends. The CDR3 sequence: CASSFENTEAFF. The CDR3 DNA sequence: TGTGCCAGCAGCTTTGAGAACACTGAAGCTTTCTTT. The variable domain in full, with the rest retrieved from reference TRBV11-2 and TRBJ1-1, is EAGVAQSPRYKIIEKRQSVAFWCNPISGHATLYWYQQILGQGPKLLIQFQNNGVVDDSQLPKDRFSAERLKGVDSTLKIQPAKLEDSAVYLCASSFENTEAFFGQGTRLTVV.

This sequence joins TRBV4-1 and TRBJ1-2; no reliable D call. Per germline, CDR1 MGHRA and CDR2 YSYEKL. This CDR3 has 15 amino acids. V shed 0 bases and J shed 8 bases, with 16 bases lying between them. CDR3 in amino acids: CASSQDLEGMRGYTF. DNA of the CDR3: TGCGCCAGCAGCCAAGATCTCGAGGGAATGCGGGGCTACACCTTC.

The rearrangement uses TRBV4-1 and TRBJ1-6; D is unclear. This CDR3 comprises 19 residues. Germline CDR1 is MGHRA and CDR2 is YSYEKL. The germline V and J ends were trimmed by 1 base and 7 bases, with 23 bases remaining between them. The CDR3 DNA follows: TGCGCCAGCAGCCAAGTCTTCTTATCTGTAATGAGGGTAAATTCACCCCTCCACTTT. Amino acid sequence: CASSQVFLSVMRVNSPLHF.

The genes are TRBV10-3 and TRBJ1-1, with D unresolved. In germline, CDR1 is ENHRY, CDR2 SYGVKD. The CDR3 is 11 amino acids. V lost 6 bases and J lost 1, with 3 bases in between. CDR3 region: CAIRSNTEAFF. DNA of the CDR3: TGTGCCATCAGGTCGAACACTGAAGCTTTCTTT.

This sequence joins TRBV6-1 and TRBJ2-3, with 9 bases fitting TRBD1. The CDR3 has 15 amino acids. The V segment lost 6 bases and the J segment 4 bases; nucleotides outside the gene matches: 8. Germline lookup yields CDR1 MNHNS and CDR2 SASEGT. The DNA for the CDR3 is TGTGCCAGCAGCTACGGGACAGGGAACGCAGATACGCAGTATTTT. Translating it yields CASSYGTGNADTQYF.

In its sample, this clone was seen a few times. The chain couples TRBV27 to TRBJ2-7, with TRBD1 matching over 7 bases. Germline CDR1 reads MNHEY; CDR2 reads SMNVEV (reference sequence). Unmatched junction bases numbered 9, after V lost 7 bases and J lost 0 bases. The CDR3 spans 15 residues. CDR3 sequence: CASTDRAGLSYEQYF. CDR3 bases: TGTGCCAGCACCGACAGGGCAGGCCTCTCCTACGAGCAGTACTTC.

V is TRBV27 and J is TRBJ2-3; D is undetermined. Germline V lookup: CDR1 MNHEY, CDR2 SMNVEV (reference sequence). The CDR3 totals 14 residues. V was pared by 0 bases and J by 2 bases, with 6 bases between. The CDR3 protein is CASSLSGSTDTQYF. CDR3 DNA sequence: TGTGCCAGCAGTTTATCTGGATCCACAGATACGCAGTATTTT.

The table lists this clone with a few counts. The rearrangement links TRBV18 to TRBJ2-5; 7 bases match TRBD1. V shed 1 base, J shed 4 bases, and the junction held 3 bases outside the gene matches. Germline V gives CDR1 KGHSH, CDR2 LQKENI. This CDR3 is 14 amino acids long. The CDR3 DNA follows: TGTGCCAGCTCACCACAGGGGGCGGCAGAGACCCAGTACTTC. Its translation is CASSPQGAAETQYF.

CDR3 sequence: CAWEENWGYNEQFF. CDR3 nucleotide sequence: TGTGCCTGGGAGGAGAATTGGGGATACAATGAGCAGTTCTTC. This chain uses TRBV30 with TRBJ2-1; D is ambiguous. V was trimmed by 5 bases and J by 4 bases, leaving 15 bases between them. The CDR3 is made up of 14 amino acids. Germline assignment: CDR1 GTSNPN and CDR2 SVGIG (reference sequence).